This T cell receptor (beta chain) was identified in a study of PD-1 blockade in mismatch repair-deficient tumors. Study information: All were previously treated, progressing patients with around 12 mismatch repair-deficient cancer types.

Libraries were prepared by immunoSEQ multiplex PCR; TCRdb keeps only in-frame clonotypes and omits some of them. The profile covers around 50,000 clones, with roughly three quarters appearing a single time and around 3.4% taken by the ten largest. Every patient had mismatch repair deficiency by PCR or immunohistochemistry. The TCR originated in an adult with mismatch repair-deficient cancer. This sample comprised peripheral blood, obtained 4 weeks after starting pembrolizumab.

CDR3 in amino acids: CASSLLRQANYGYTF. The CDR3 bases are TGTGCCAGCAGTTTATTACGACAGGCGAACTATGGCTACACCTTC. The chain uses TRBV28 and TRBJ1-2; possible D gene TRBD1, 6 bases. Trimming took 1 base from V and 2 from J, leaving 11 bases between them. The CDR3 is made up of 15 amino acids. Looked up from germline, CDR1 is MDHEN and CDR2 is SYDVKM.